Sequencing of this TCR beta chain was carried out in a study of blood T cell repertoires in COVID-19. At the level of the study: T cells, B-cell-depleted T cells, or PBMCs supplied cDNA or gDNA.

In the original processing: Nucleated cell number was recorded as an estimate derived from reference gene primer amplification. Libraries were prepared by immunoSEQ multiplex PCR; TCRdb keeps only in-frame clonotypes and omits some of them. The V and J calls and clone size are taken from that table; D and trimming were inferred from the DNA. The profile shows approximately 200,000 clones, approximately 80% of them singletons. V gave up 5 bases and J gave up 11 bases, with 15 bases separating them. The CDR3 runs to 11 residues. From germline, CDR1 is DFQATT and CDR2 SNEGSKA (reference sequence). J is TRBJ1-1 and V is TRBV20-1, with unresolved D. This sequence was found in a woman in her sixties or seventies who had recovered from COVID-19. The sequencing sample was made of peripheral blood. The CDR3 sequence: CSAVQDPNAFF. The CDR3 coding sequence is TGCAGTGCTGTCCAGGATCCGAACGCTTTCTTT.